This record looks at one T cell receptor beta chain sequence and its context. Its antigen is not identified. Those patients who had chemo-refractory metastatic non-small-cell lung cancer were given focal radiation along with CTLA-4 blockade through ipilimumab. This sample was taken from a study of radiotherapy plus CTLA-4 blockade in lung cancer. Study context: Objective responses were seen in about a sixth of patients, disease control in approximately 30%. Study-level points and caveats: Radiotherapy with ipilimumab was followed by blood expansion of tumor-derived clones.

This CDR3 has 16 residues. From germline, CDR1 is MDHEN and CDR2 SYDVKM. With V trimmed by 6 bases and J by 4 bases, 11 bases remained unmatched. Produced via immunoSEQ multiplex PCR; TCRdb's table is partial and in-frame only. The sample has 60,000 to 85,000 clones, roughly 86% seen once. V usage is TRBV28 and J usage is TRBJ1-2, with 10 bases aligning to TRBD1. The starting material was peripheral blood, obtained from a patient treated with radiotherapy plus ipilimumab. The sequence came from a human donor with non-small cell lung cancer who had stable disease on radiotherapy plus ipilimumab. CDR3 DNA: TGTGCCAGCAGATGGCCCCCCGGGACAGGGGCCTATGGCTACACCTTC. Amino acid sequence: CASRWPPGTGAYGYTF.